The clone carrying this T cell receptor (beta chain) was observed at least ten times. The target antigen is unknown. The V end was cut by 5 bases, the J end by 1 base, with 23 bases between. CDR3 length: 18 amino acids. The germline V gene has CDR1 SSHAT and CDR2 FNYEAQ (reference sequence). The sample is drawn from a study of sequential checkpoint blockade in melanoma. Study details: First-line arms were nivolumab then ipilimumab, or the reverse, randomized 1:1. TCRβ was sequenced from DNA of 91 pretreatment tumors. After nivolumab or ipilimumab alone, over 20 patients had week-13 rebiopsies.

Study-level results: In arm A, pretreatment tumor clonality was associated with response.

Using immunoSEQ multiplex PCR, the repertoire was profiled, and TCRdb retains in-frame clones only, with some absent. The sample comprises around 2,900 clones, less than 25% of which are singletons, and around 10% rests with the top ten. The treatment here: randomized to nivolumab then ipilimumab (arm A) or the reverse (arm B). The chain uses TRBV7-7 and TRBJ1-1; D is unclear. The sample here was tumor tissue (inferred from file names), taken from a patient given nivolumab and ipilimumab in sequence. The clonotype originates from a human donor with melanoma. The CDR3 loop reads CASSQVGGLFRENTEAFF. DNA for the CDR3: TGTGCCAGCAGCCAAGTAGGAGGTCTCTTTCGGGAGAACACTGAAGCTTTCTTT.